This TCR beta chain was sequenced in a study of Graves' ophthalmopathy and Graves' hyperthyroidism. Points from the study as a whole: Blood also harbored most expanded thyroid clonotypes above 0.001 frequency.

Germline V CDR1 and CDR2: ENHRY, SYGVKD. There are 16 residues in the CDR3. V lost 6 bases, J lost 6 bases, and 10 bases stayed unmatched. Amplifying from RNA transcripts, the study obtained TCR beta CDR3 regions. After a first-round RT-PCR with HTBI primers, a second-round multiplex PCR was run. MiXCR, applied by TCRdb to the multiplex PCR reads, yields one record per CDR3 protein. This table has over a million distinct CDR3 sequences, about 40% appearing once. This clonotype was seen a few times. Antigen specificity is unknown. Source material: peripheral blood or thyroid tissue (not recorded which). J is TRBJ2-2 and V is TRBV10-3; 10 positions agree with TRBD2. This TCR derives from an adult man with Graves' hyperthyroidism. CDR3 sequence: CAISLSSGSNPGELFF. The CDR3 DNA follows: TGTGCCATCAGCCTGTCTAGCGGGAGTAACCCCGGGGAGCTGTTTTTT.